Listed below are T cell receptor beta chains from one sample, sequenced in a study of blood T cell repertoires in COVID-19. Profiling relied on immunoSEQ multiplex PCR, and the TCRdb table lists in-frame clones only, not all of them. Found here are around 250,000 clones, approximately 86% of them singletons; the top ten hold 1.6%. The sequencing input was PBMCs or T cells enriched from blood (not recorded which). The receptors were sampled from a woman in her fifties or sixties who had recovered from COVID-19. CDR3s include the opening cysteine and the closing phenylalanine or tryptophan. The D gene is left open where the match is weak. Size values are once, few and many counts, or a class for expanded clones, and some rows have none.

clone size: -; V gene: TRBV4-2; J gene: TRBJ1-1; D gene: -; CDR3 protein: CASSQELSENTEAFF; CDR3 DNA: TGTGCCAGCAGCCAAGAGTTGTCAGAGAACACTGAAGCTTTCTTT
clone size: -; V gene: TRBV7-2; J gene: TRBJ2-1; D gene: TRBD1; CDR3 protein: CASSFVIPGGEQFF; CDR3 DNA: TGTGCCAGCAGCTTCGTAATCCCAGGGGGTGAGCAGTTCTTC
clone size: -; V gene: TRBV6-5; J gene: TRBJ1-4; D gene: -; CDR3 protein: CASSYSGGGEKLFF; CDR3 DNA: TGTGCCAGCAGTTACTCCGGCGGCGGTGAAAAACTGTTTTTT
clone size: -; V gene: TRBV27; J gene: TRBJ2-7; D gene: TRBD1; CDR3 protein: CASSIKGTGYEQYF; CDR3 DNA: TGTGCCAGCAGTATTAAAGGGACAGGGTACGAGCAGTACTTC
clone size: few; V gene: TRBV11-2; J gene: TRBJ1-1; D gene: TRBD1; CDR3 protein: CASSSSTGVGTEAFF; CDR3 DNA: TGTGCCAGCAGCTCATCGACAGGGGTGGGCACTGAAGCTTTCTTT
clone size: -; V gene: TRBV12-3/TRBV12-4; J gene: TRBJ1-2; D gene: -; CDR3 protein: CASSLAGQAYTF; CDR3 DNA: TGTGCCAGCAGTTTAGCGGGGCAGGCGTACACCTTC
clone size: -; V gene: TRBV2; J gene: TRBJ2-5; D gene: TRBD2; CDR3 protein: CASSEGGSGVTQYF; CDR3 DNA: TGTGCCAGCAGTGAGGGTGGGAGCGGGGTTACCCAGTACTTC
clone size: -; V gene: TRBV11-2; J gene: TRBJ2-1; D gene: -; CDR3 protein: CASSFTGVAYNEQFF; CDR3 DNA: TGTGCCAGCAGCTTCACAGGAGTGGCCTACAATGAGCAGTTCTTC
clone size: -; V gene: TRBV7-9; J gene: TRBJ2-7; D gene: -; CDR3 protein: CASSSFRGSSYEQYF; CDR3 DNA: TGTGCCAGCAGCTCTTTCAGGGGAAGCTCCTACGAGCAGTACTTC
clone size: -; V gene: TRBV9; J gene: TRBJ2-1; D gene: TRBD2; CDR3 protein: CASSHVSGRATGNEQFF; CDR3 DNA: TGTGCCAGCAGCCATGTTAGCGGGAGGGCGACGGGCAATGAGCAGTTCTTC
clone size: -; V gene: TRBV28; J gene: TRBJ2-1; D gene: TRBD2; CDR3 protein: CASSTPDSAGDNEQFF; CDR3 DNA: TGTGCCAGCAGTACACCCGACTCGGCGGGGGACAATGAGCAGTTCTTC
clone size: -; V gene: TRBV5-1; J gene: TRBJ1-6; D gene: -; CDR3 protein: CASSFSGSPLHF; CDR3 DNA: TGCGCCAGCAGCTTTTCGGGTTCACCCCTCCACTTT
clone size: -; V gene: TRBV11-2; J gene: TRBJ2-5; D gene: -; CDR3 protein: CASILGAGETQYF; CDR3 DNA: TGTGCCAGCATCCTCGGGGCAGGGGAAACCCAGTACTTC
clone size: -; V gene: TRBV11-2; J gene: TRBJ2-3; D gene: -; CDR3 protein: CASSFRRVTDTQYF; CDR3 DNA: TGTGCCAGCAGCTTCAGGAGGGTCACAGATACGCAGTATTTT
clone size: once; V gene: TRBV28; J gene: TRBJ2-7; D gene: -; CDR3 protein: CASSLYQGRYEQYF; CDR3 DNA: TGTGCCAGCAGTTTATACCAGGGCCGCTACGAGCAGTACTTC
clone size: -; V gene: TRBV11-3; J gene: TRBJ1-5; D gene: TRBD1; CDR3 protein: CASSPLGDRVGCSNQPQHF; CDR3 DNA: TGTGCCAGCAGCCCTCTCGGGGACAGGGTAGGATGTAGCAATCAGCCCCAGCATTTT
clone size: -; V gene: TRBV9; J gene: TRBJ2-2; D gene: -; CDR3 protein: CASSGGISEGTGELFF; CDR3 DNA: TGTGCCAGCAGCGGGGGAATCTCGGAGGGCACCGGGGAGCTGTTTTTT
clone size: -; V gene: TRBV4-1; J gene: TRBJ2-7; D gene: TRBD2; CDR3 protein: CASSQAGGLTYEQYF; CDR3 DNA: TGCGCCAGCAGCCAAGCGGGAGGGCTGACCTACGAGCAGTACTTC
clone size: -; V gene: TRBV18; J gene: TRBJ1-5; D gene: -; CDR3 protein: CASSPPGGRGDQPQHF; CDR3 DNA: TGTGCCAGCTCACCACCGGGGGGTCGGGGGGATCAGCCCCAGCATTTT
clone size: -; V gene: TRBV25-1; J gene: TRBJ2-3; D gene: TRBD2; CDR3 protein: CASSEWASGRNTQYF; CDR3 DNA: TGTGCCAGCAGTGAATGGGCTAGCGGGAGGAATACGCAGTATTTT
clone size: -; V gene: TRBV18; J gene: TRBJ2-5; D gene: -; CDR3 protein: CASSPLNSQETQYF; CDR3 DNA: TGTGCCAGCTCACCACTGAACAGCCAAGAGACCCAGTACTTC
clone size: -; V gene: TRBV9; J gene: TRBJ2-7; D gene: -; CDR3 protein: CASSARESHEQYF; CDR3 DNA: TGTGCCAGCAGCGCCCGGGAGAGCCACGAGCAGTACTTC
clone size: -; V gene: TRBV2; J gene: TRBJ1-3; D gene: -; CDR3 protein: CASSDNGEGNTIYF; CDR3 DNA: TGTGCCAGCAGTGATAACGGGGAAGGAAACACCATATATTTT
clone size: -; V gene: TRBV5-6; J gene: TRBJ2-3; D gene: -; CDR3 protein: CASSLGAGIRNTDTQYF; CDR3 DNA: TGTGCCAGCAGCTTGGGGGCAGGGATAAGGAACACAGATACGCAGTATTTT
clone size: -; V gene: TRBV21-1; J gene: TRBJ2-7; D gene: -; CDR3 protein: CASSKRGLQGLNYEQYF; CDR3 DNA: TGTGCCAGCAGCAAAAGGGGTTTACAGGGCCTAAACTACGAGCAGTACTTC
clone size: -; V gene: TRBV4-1; J gene: TRBJ1-5; D gene: TRBD1; CDR3 protein: CASSQGGTGYSQPQHF; CDR3 DNA: TGCGCCAGCAGCCAGGGGGGGACAGGGTATAGTCAGCCCCAGCATTTT
clone size: -; V gene: TRBV4-2; J gene: TRBJ2-7; D gene: TRBD2; CDR3 protein: CASSQGTSGEREQYF; CDR3 DNA: TGTGCCAGCAGCCAGGGGACTAGCGGAGAGAGGGAGCAGTACTTC
clone size: -; V gene: TRBV12-3/TRBV12-4; J gene: TRBJ2-3; D gene: -; CDR3 protein: CASSLQGEAQYF; CDR3 DNA: TGTGCCAGCAGTTTACAAGGGGAGGCGCAGTATTTT
clone size: -; V gene: TRBV28; J gene: TRBJ2-5; D gene: TRBD2; CDR3 protein: CASSSQREEETQYF; CDR3 DNA: TGTGCCAGCAGTTCCCAGCGGGAGGAAGAGACCCAGTACTTC
clone size: once; V gene: TRBV28; J gene: TRBJ2-5; D gene: TRBD1; CDR3 protein: CASRSGTGWETQYF; CDR3 DNA: TGTGCCAGCAGGTCCGGGACAGGCTGGGAGACCCAGTACTTC
clone size: -; V gene: TRBV7-2; J gene: TRBJ2-5; D gene: TRBD2; CDR3 protein: CASSRSGRLGETQYF; CDR3 DNA: TGTGCCAGCAGCCGTAGCGGGAGATTGGGGGAGACCCAGTACTTC
clone size: -; V gene: TRBV4-2; J gene: TRBJ2-5; D gene: -; CDR3 protein: CASSQDLEETQYF; CDR3 DNA: TGTGCCAGCAGCCAAGATTTAGAAGAGACCCAGTACTTC
clone size: -; V gene: TRBV4-1; J gene: TRBJ2-1; D gene: TRBD2; CDR3 protein: CASSHPLGLADYNEQFF; CDR3 DNA: TGCGCCAGCAGCCACCCGTTGGGACTAGCAGACTACAATGAGCAGTTCTTC
clone size: -; V gene: TRBV9; J gene: TRBJ2-2; D gene: -; CDR3 protein: CASSPGWAAGTGELFF; CDR3 DNA: TGTGCCAGCAGCCCCGGTTGGGCCGCAGGCACCGGGGAGCTGTTTTTT
clone size: -; V gene: TRBV28; J gene: TRBJ2-3; D gene: -; CDR3 protein: CASSLLRESDTQYF; CDR3 DNA: TGTGCCAGCAGTCTTTTGAGGGAGTCAGATACGCAGTATTTT
clone size: -; V gene: TRBV9; J gene: TRBJ1-5; D gene: -; CDR3 protein: CASSVEGGPQHF; CDR3 DNA: TGTGCCAGCAGCGTCGAGGGAGGGCCCCAGCATTTT
clone size: -; V gene: TRBV28; J gene: TRBJ2-3; D gene: TRBD1; CDR3 protein: CATGQGVNTQYF; CDR3 DNA: TGTGCCACCGGACAGGGGGTAAATACGCAGTATTTT
clone size: -; V gene: TRBV30; J gene: TRBJ1-4; D gene: -; CDR3 protein: CAWSAERRVTNEKLFF; CDR3 DNA: TGTGCCTGGAGTGCAGAGAGGAGGGTAACTAATGAAAAACTGTTTTTT
clone size: -; V gene: TRBV19; J gene: TRBJ2-1; D gene: TRBD2; CDR3 protein: CASRAGGTDWQSLYNEQFF; CDR3 DNA: TGTGCCAGTAGGGCGGGAGGGACCGACTGGCAGTCTTTGTACAATGAGCAGTTCTTC
clone size: -; V gene: TRBV3-1/TRBV3-2; J gene: TRBJ1-2; D gene: TRBD1; CDR3 protein: CASTSGTGLGYGYTF; CDR3 DNA: TGTGCCAGCACCTCCGGGACAGGGTTAGGTTATGGCTACACCTTC
clone size: -; V gene: TRBV5-5; J gene: TRBJ1-6; D gene: -; CDR3 protein: CASSLYLQANSPLHF; CDR3 DNA: TGTGCCAGCAGCTTGTATCTGCAAGCCAATTCACCCCTCCACTTT
clone size: -; V gene: TRBV5-4; J gene: TRBJ2-2; D gene: TRBD2; CDR3 protein: CASSLWTSGFGTGELFF; CDR3 DNA: TGTGCCAGCAGCTTGTGGACTAGCGGATTTGGGACCGGGGAGCTGTTTTTT
clone size: -; V gene: TRBV7-8; J gene: TRBJ1-6; D gene: -; CDR3 protein: CASSLMGDSPLHF; CDR3 DNA: TGTGCCAGCAGCTTAATGGGCGATTCACCCCTCCACTTT
clone size: -; V gene: TRBV19; J gene: TRBJ2-4; D gene: TRBD2; CDR3 protein: CASSIPASGGHIQYF; CDR3 DNA: TGTGCCAGTAGTATTCCCGCTAGCGGGGGGCACATTCAGTACTTC
clone size: once; V gene: TRBV2; J gene: TRBJ2-7; D gene: -; CDR3 protein: CASRARDYEQYF; CDR3 DNA: TGTGCCAGCAGGGCCAGGGACTACGAGCAGTACTTC
clone size: -; V gene: TRBV30; J gene: TRBJ1-3; D gene: -; CDR3 protein: CAWRPRAPGDTIYF; CDR3 DNA: TGTGCCTGGAGGCCCCGGGCCCCGGGAGACACCATATATTTT
clone size: -; V gene: TRBV5-3; J gene: TRBJ2-1; D gene: TRBD2; CDR3 protein: CARSYTGTSGYNEQFF; CDR3 DNA: TGTGCCAGAAGTTACACCGGGACTAGCGGGTACAATGAGCAGTTCTTC
clone size: -; V gene: TRBV5-4; J gene: TRBJ1-4; D gene: -; CDR3 protein: CASSSGQHATNEKLFF; CDR3 DNA: TGTGCCAGCAGCTCCGGACAGCATGCAACTAATGAAAAACTGTTTTTT
clone size: once; V gene: TRBV18; J gene: TRBJ1-2; D gene: TRBD1; CDR3 protein: CASSPRDRDESGYTF; CDR3 DNA: TGTGCCAGCTCACCCCGGGACAGGGACGAATCTGGCTACACCTTC
clone size: -; V gene: TRBV4-1; J gene: TRBJ2-1; D gene: TRBD1; CDR3 protein: CASSQQGANEQFF; CDR3 DNA: TGCGCCAGCAGCCAGCAGGGGGCGAATGAGCAGTTCTTC
clone size: -; V gene: TRBV20-1; J gene: TRBJ2-1; D gene: TRBD1; CDR3 protein: CSARTGTDQFF; CDR3 DNA: TGCAGTGCGCGGACAGGGACGGATCAGTTCTTC
clone size: few; V gene: TRBV9; J gene: TRBJ2-7; D gene: TRBD2; CDR3 protein: CASAGAGGSEQYF; CDR3 DNA: TGTGCCAGCGCCGGGGCCGGGGGGAGCGAGCAGTACTTC
clone size: -; V gene: TRBV2; J gene: TRBJ2-5; D gene: -; CDR3 protein: CAARTGTSGGETQYF; CDR3 DNA: TGTGCCGCCCGAACCGGGACTTCTGGAGGGGAGACCCAGTACTTC
clone size: -; V gene: TRBV3-1/TRBV3-2; J gene: TRBJ2-1; D gene: -; CDR3 protein: CASQMYLASYNEQFF; CDR3 DNA: TGTGCCAGCCAAATGTACCTAGCGAGTTACAATGAGCAGTTCTTC
clone size: -; V gene: TRBV7-9; J gene: TRBJ2-1; D gene: TRBD2; CDR3 protein: CASSLLAGGPGNEQFF; CDR3 DNA: TGTGCCAGCAGCTTACTAGCGGGAGGGCCGGGCAATGAGCAGTTCTTC
clone size: -; V gene: TRBV19; J gene: TRBJ2-1; D gene: -; CDR3 protein: CASSTSGTEQFF; CDR3 DNA: TGTGCCAGTAGTACCAGCGGGACAGAGCAGTTCTTC
clone size: -; V gene: TRBV7-9; J gene: TRBJ1-1; D gene: -; CDR3 protein: CASSSGGHEAFF; CDR3 DNA: TGTGCCAGCAGCTCCGGGGGGCACGAGGCTTTCTTT
clone size: -; V gene: TRBV6-5; J gene: TRBJ1-5; D gene: TRBD1; CDR3 protein: CASTGGREQPQHF; CDR3 DNA: TGTGCCAGCACAGGGGGGCGAGAGCAGCCCCAGCATTTT
clone size: -; V gene: TRBV27; J gene: TRBJ1-2; D gene: -; CDR3 protein: CASSLKVTPNYGYTF; CDR3 DNA: TGTGCCAGCAGTTTAAAGGTGACTCCTAACTATGGCTACACCTTC
clone size: -; V gene: TRBV28; J gene: TRBJ1-2; D gene: -; CDR3 protein: CASGPPGGYGYTF; CDR3 DNA: TGTGCCAGCGGGCCGCCCGGAGGCTATGGCTACACCTTC